The 7 T cell receptor beta chains reported below all come from one sample, sequenced in a study of cytomegalovirus exposure and HLA in healthy donors. 13 Jbeta primers and 60 Vbeta primers were used for the PCR. Repertoires were generated with immunoSEQ multiplex PCR, while TCRdb's copy carries only in-frame clones and drops some. The sample lists about 190,000 clones, approximately 80% occurring once. Sequencing was performed on PBMCs. The receptor source for this set is a male donor in good health and CMV-seronegative.

This clone was seen a single time. The chain combines TRBV7-2 with TRBJ2-4, with a weak D call TRBD2 (7 bases). This CDR3 has 14 amino acids. Germline loops: CDR1 SGHTA, CDR2 FQGNSA. Trimming shortened V by 8 bases and J by 8 bases, and 19 bases separated the two germline ends. Here the CDR3 DNA reads TGTGCCAGCTCGGGGGGACAAGGGGGATACATTCAGTACTTC. It translates to CASSGGQGGYIQYF.

This clone has just one count. CDR3 residues: CASRELQGGAVTEAFF. DNA for the CDR3: TGTGCCAGCAGAGAATTACAGGGGGGGGCAGTCACTGAAGCTTTCTTT. V is TRBV6-1 and J is TRBJ1-1, with 8 positions matching TRBD1. CDR3 length: 16 amino acids. The V gene's germline CDR1 is MNHNS and CDR2 SASEGT. V gave up 6 bases and J gave up 4 bases; unmatched junction bases: 13.

The J gene is TRBJ2-7, the V gene TRBV11-3; the D gene is possibly TRBD1 (6 bases). The germline V and J ends were trimmed by 5 bases and 2 bases, with 16 bases remaining between them. This CDR3 contains 15 residues. Germline V gene data show CDR1 as SGHNT and CDR2 as YENEEA. This CDR3 is CASSLGPDSTYEQYF. DNA for the CDR3: TGTGCCAGCAGCCTGGGACCGGACAGTACCTACGAGCAGTACTTC.

The genes are TRBV18 and TRBJ2-7, with TRBD1 matching over 11 bases. Germline V gene lookup returns CDR1 KGHSH and CDR2 LQKENI. Trimming removed 3 bases from V and 5 bases from J; junction bases left unmatched: 9. This CDR3 contains 16 residues. CDR3 DNA sequence: TGTGCCAGCTCACCCCAGACCGGGACAGGGGGGGACGAGCAGTACTTC. This sequence encodes CASSPQTGTGGDEQYF.

The V call is TRBV5-1, the J call TRBJ2-7, with 7 bases lining up with TRBD2. Germline CDR1 is SGHRS and CDR2 is YFSETQ. The trim removed 7 bases at V and 7 bases at J, leaving 17 bases unmatched. This CDR3 has 15 residues. The CDR3 sequence is CASRTGGMGTTEQYF. CDR3 DNA sequence: TGCGCCAGCCGTACAGGCGGAATGGGGACTACGGAGCAGTACTTC.

The chain recombines TRBV5-1 with TRBJ2-2, with 9 bases lining up with TRBD1. The J segment lost 4 bases and the V segment lost 4 bases, leaving 5 bases of the junction unmatched. Germline assignment: CDR1 SGHRS and CDR2 YFSETQ. The CDR3 spans 15 residues. The CDR3 nucleotides read TGCGCCAGCAGCCTGGACAGGGGCGGCACCGGGGAGCTGTTTTTT. It specifies CASSLDRGGTGELFF.

The chain employs TRBV5-8 and TRBJ1-1; 11 bases fit TRBD1. V gave up 2 bases and J gave up 5 bases; unmatched junction bases: 5. Germline CDR1 SGHTS, CDR2 YDEGEE. The CDR3 length is 15 residues. CDR3 amino acids: CASSFGTGGRTEAFF. DNA for the CDR3: TGTGCCAGCAGCTTCGGGACAGGGGGACGAACTGAAGCTTTCTTT.